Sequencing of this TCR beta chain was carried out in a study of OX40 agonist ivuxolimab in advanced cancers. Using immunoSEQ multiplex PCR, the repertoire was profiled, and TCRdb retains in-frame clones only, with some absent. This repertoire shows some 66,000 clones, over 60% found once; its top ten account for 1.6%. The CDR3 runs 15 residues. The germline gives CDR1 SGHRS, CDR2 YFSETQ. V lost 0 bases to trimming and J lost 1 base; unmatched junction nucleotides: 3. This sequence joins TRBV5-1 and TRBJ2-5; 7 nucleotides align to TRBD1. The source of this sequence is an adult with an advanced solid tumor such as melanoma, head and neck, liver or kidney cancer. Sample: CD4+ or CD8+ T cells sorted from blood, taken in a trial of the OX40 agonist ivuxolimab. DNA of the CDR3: TGCGCCAGCAGCTTGGCCGACAGGGTCCAAGAGACCCAGTACTTC. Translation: CASSLADRVQETQYF. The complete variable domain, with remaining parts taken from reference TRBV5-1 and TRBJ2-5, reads KAGVTQTPRYLIKTRGQQVTLSCSPISGHRSVSWYQQTPGQGLQFLFEYFSETQRNKGNFPGRFSGRQFSNSRSEMNVSTLELGDSALYLCASSLADRVQETQYFGPGTRLLVL.